Detailed here is one T cell receptor beta chain. This sample is drawn from a study of OX40 agonist ivuxolimab in advanced cancers. Generated by immunoSEQ multiplex PCR, the TCRdb table keeps only in-frame clones and is missing some. The sample has around 56,000 clones; roughly 91% are singletons. Baseline was the first blood sampling point, followed by cycle 4 day 1 and cycle 7 day 1. The germline V gene encodes CDR1 SQVTM and CDR2 ANQGSEA. J gave up 4 bases and V 4 bases, and 6 bases lay outside the gene matches. The CDR3 runs 14 residues. The input for sequencing was CD4+ or CD8+ T cells sorted from blood, taken in a trial of the OX40 agonist ivuxolimab. The rearrangement joins TRBV29-1 to TRBJ1-3; 8 bases are shared with TRBD1. This sequence was found in an adult with an advanced solid tumor such as melanoma, head and neck, liver or kidney cancer. In nucleotides, the CDR3 is TGCAGCGTTGTTCAGGGGGCGGGAGGAAACACCATATATTTT. Protein: CSVVQGAGGNTIYF.